The 17 T cell receptor beta chains below were found in one sample sequenced in a study of blood T cell repertoires in COVID-19. Clones were read by immunoSEQ multiplex PCR, and TCRdb kept only the in-frame ones, dropping some. The sample consists of around 65,000 clones, more than 75% of them appearing once. Source material: peripheral blood. The receptor set was obtained from a human donor in a cohort sampled during active COVID-19.

In the case of this clone: The sample has other DNA sequences that encode this CDR3 too. The chain recombines TRBV7-2 with TRBJ2-7; 7 positions agree with TRBD2. CDR3 length equals 13 residues. With V trimmed by 4 bases and J by 4 bases, 4 bases remained unmatched. Per germline, CDR1 SGHTA and CDR2 FQGNSA. The CDR3 nucleotides are TGTGCCAGCAGCTCCCGGCGGGGGTACGAGCAGTACTTC. Amino acids: CASSSRRGYEQYF.

This sequence joins TRBV13 and TRBJ1-1; TRBD1 might be the D (5 bases). This CDR3 spans 16 amino acids. Per germline, CDR1 PRHDT and CDR2 FYEKMQ (reference sequence). V was trimmed by 3 bases and J by 3 bases, leaving 17 bases between them. CDR3 residues: CASSFPRRGFDTEAFF. The CDR3 nucleotides read TGTGCCAGCAGCTTTCCCCGGCGGGGGTTTGACACTGAAGCTTTCTTT.

The J gene is TRBJ2-1, the V gene TRBV6-6, with 13 bases identical to TRBD2. Germline trimming cut 2 bases from V and 6 bases from J; bases unmatched to any gene: 4. CDR3 length: 16 amino acids. From germline, CDR1 is MNHNY and CDR2 SVGAGI (reference sequence). CDR3 sequence reads: CASSYGTSGTLNEQFF. The CDR3 nucleotides are TGTGCCAGCAGTTACGGGACTAGCGGGACACTCAATGAGCAGTTCTTC.

The CDR3 DNA reads as TGTGCCAGCAGCTTGCGTACTAGCGGGAGACACCAGTACTTC. Translating it yields CASSLRTSGRHQYF. V usage is TRBV5-8 and J usage is TRBJ2-5; 11 nucleotides agree with TRBD2. The CDR3 has 14 amino acids. Unmatched junction bases numbered 6, after V lost 1 base and J lost 10 bases. Germline CDR1 is SGHTS and CDR2 is YDEGEE. The entire variable domain, with the rest obtained from reference TRBV5-8 and TRBJ2-5, is as follows: EAGVTQSPTHLIKTRGQQATLRCSPISGHTSVYWYQQALGLGLQFLLWYDEGEERNRGNFPPRFSGRQFPNYSSELNVNALELEDSALYLCASSLRTSGRHQYFGPGTRLLVL.

This chain links TRBV7-6 with TRBJ2-1; TRBD2 matches 11 bases. Germline trimming cut 5 bases from V and 5 bases from J; bases unmatched to any gene: 11. Germline V gene lookup returns CDR1 SGHVS and CDR2 FNYEAQ. The CDR3 totals 17 residues. The CDR3 nucleotides are TGTGCCAGCAGCGCTGCGGGGGGACTAGCGGTAAACAATGAGCAGTTCTTC. Amino acids: CASSAAGGLAVNNEQFF.

The rearrangement uses TRBV24-1 and TRBJ1-1, with a tentative D call TRBD1 (5 bases). The germline V gene has CDR1 KGHDR and CDR2 SFDVKD. This CDR3 spans 13 amino acids. V was shortened by 7 bases and J by 3 bases, with 11 bases between the two germline ends. The DNA for the CDR3 is TGTGCCACCAGGACGGAGGGGTACACTGAAGCTTTCTTT. This translates into CATRTEGYTEAFF.

The V gene is TRBV7-6, the J gene TRBJ2-5; the match to TRBD2 covers 11 bases. This CDR3 is built from 15 residues. Per the germline V gene, CDR1 is SGHVS and CDR2 is FNYEAQ. The ends lost 3 bases at V and 1 base at J; junction bases unmatched: 1. The CDR3 here is CASSFLAGGQETQYF. For the CDR3, the DNA is TGTGCCAGCAGCTTCCTAGCGGGGGGCCAAGAGACCCAGTACTTC.

The V gene is TRBV28, the J gene TRBJ2-7; a weak D match, TRBD1 (6 bases). The germline V gene has CDR1 MDHEN and CDR2 SYDVKM. The CDR3 totals 13 residues. V was pared by 7 bases and J by 3 bases, with 13 bases between. In DNA, the CDR3 is TGTGCCAGCAACACTATGGACAGCTACGAGCAGTACTTC. Translation: CASNTMDSYEQYF.

The gene calls are TRBV28 and TRBJ2-5; 9 bases match TRBD2. The CDR3 contains 16 residues. J was trimmed by 4 bases and V by 4 bases; bases with no gene match: 10. Germline CDR1 MDHEN, CDR2 SYDVKM. The CDR3 DNA reads TGTGCCAGCAGTTCCTCCGGGACTAGCTTTGGAGAGACCCAGTACTTC. Translated: CASSSSGTSFGETQYF.

This clone was found a few times. The J gene is TRBJ1-1, the V gene TRBV7-9, with a tentative D call TRBD1 (6 bases). The germline V gene has CDR1 SEHNR and CDR2 FQNEAQ (reference sequence). The CDR3 spans 16 residues. The V and J ends lost 5 bases and 4 bases respectively, with 20 bases between them. CDR3 sequence reads: CASSPGHTKLRTEAFF. CDR3 coding DNA: TGTGCCAGCAGCCCGGGACATACAAAGCTCCGCACTGAAGCTTTCTTT.

The chain carries TRBV5-1 and TRBJ1-1, with D uncertain. The CDR3 contains 14 residues. CDR1 SGHRS and CDR2 YFSETQ come from the germline V gene. Deletions cut 2 bases from V and 4 bases from J, with 12 bases between. CDR3 bases: TGCGCCAGCAGCTTCGGGGTCTCGGGCACTGAAGCTTTCTTT. It specifies CASSFGVSGTEAFF.

V is TRBV7-8 and J is TRBJ1-2; TRBD1 aligns across 9 bases. This CDR3 contains 13 residues. CDR1 SGHVS and CDR2 FQNEAQ come from the germline V gene. V shed 5 bases and J 7 bases; nucleotides not matched to a gene: 5. The CDR3 nucleotides read TGTGCCAGCAGCGCCGGGACAGGGCCTGGCTACACCTTC. Amino acid sequence: CASSAGTGPGYTF. Using reference TRBV7-8 and TRBJ1-2 for the parts outside the CDR3, the full variable domain is GAGVSQSPRYKVAKRGQDVALRCDPISGHVSLFWYQQALGQGPEFLTYFQNEAQLDKSGLPSDRFFAERPEGSVSTLKIQRTQQEDSAVYLCASSAGTGPGYTFGSGTRLTVV.

The chain is built from TRBV6-5 and TRBJ2-7, with D hard to call. Germline loops: CDR1 MNHEY, CDR2 SVGAGI. This CDR3 spans 12 amino acids. V gave up 6 bases and J gave up 2 bases, with 8 bases separating them. The CDR3 region has the DNA TGTGCCAGCAGCCCAACGGCCTACGAGCAGTACTTC. This encodes CASSPTAYEQYF.

CDR3 sequence (DNA): TGTGCCAGCAGCTTTTTTCAGGGGGCAACCGGGGAGCTGTTTTTT. Translation gives CASSFFQGATGELFF. The chain combines TRBV3-1 (or the pseudogene TRBV3-2) with TRBJ2-2, with TRBD1 matching 8 bases. In germline, CDR1 is LGHDT, CDR2 YNNKEL (reference sequence). CDR3 length: 15 amino acids. Germline trimming cut 5 bases from V and 5 bases from J; bases unmatched to any gene: 7.

This chain connects TRBV5-4 to TRBJ2-2; 13 positions match TRBD2. The CDR3 is 17 residues long. Germline V gene sequence: CDR1 SGHNT, CDR2 YYREEE (reference sequence). Unmatched junction bases numbered 7, after V lost 4 bases and J lost 4 bases. The CDR3 region has the DNA TGTGCCAGCAGCGGAACTAGCGGGAGGGCCGGCACCGGGGAGCTGTTTTTT. As protein: CASSGTSGRAGTGELFF.

This clone was seen only a few times. V gene TRBV3-1 (or the pseudogene TRBV3-2) combines with J gene TRBJ2-2; 11 bases fit TRBD1. CDR1 LGHDT and CDR2 YNNKEL come from the germline V gene (reference sequence). The length of the CDR3 is 14 residues. The J segment lost 8 bases and the V segment lost 7 bases, leaving 6 bases of the junction unmatched. The CDR3 protein is CASIGQGASGELFF. In DNA form, the CDR3 reads TGTGCCAGCATCGGACAGGGGGCTTCGGGGGAGCTGTTTTTT.

The chain carries TRBV5-1 and TRBJ2-2; D is uncertain. Trimming stripped 3 bases from V and 7 bases from J, with 19 bases between. CDR1 and CDR2 (germline): SGHRS, YFSETQ. This CDR3 comprises 16 residues. CDR3 amino acids: CASSSFPQEENGELFF. The CDR3 nucleotides read TGCGCCAGCAGCTCCTTCCCCCAAGAAGAGAACGGGGAGCTGTTTTTT.